The 20 T cell receptor beta chains in this list originate from one sample, sequenced in a study of Ad26.COV2.S vaccination and SARS-CoV-2 variants. Assay used: immunoSEQ multiplex PCR; TCRdb lists only in-frame clones, some missing. The sample contains roughly 380,000 clones, around 92% of which appear only once. The sample here was peripheral blood, taken after recovery from COVID-19. Every receptor here comes from a human donor who had recovered from COVID-19.

V is TRBV4-1 and J is TRBJ2-1; 7 nucleotides line up with TRBD2. The germline CDR1 and CDR2 sequences are MGHRA and YSYEKL. The CDR3 is 15 residues long. The J segment lost 2 bases and the V segment lost 0 bases, leaving 1 base of the junction unmatched. The chain's CDR3 is CASSQESGTYNEQFF. In DNA, the CDR3 is TGCGCCAGCAGCCAAGAAAGCGGGACCTACAATGAGCAGTTCTTC.

Turning to this clone: In the same sample, other DNA sequences code for this CDR3. The V gene is TRBV12-3 or TRBV12-4, the J gene TRBJ1-1; D is undetermined. The CDR3 length is 13 residues. V shed 3 bases and J shed 4 bases, with 9 bases lying between them. CDR3 loop: CASSFGGLTEAFF. CDR3 DNA: TGTGCCAGCAGTTTTGGCGGGCTCACTGAAGCTTTCTTT.

This clone was seen more than once but under ten times. The genes are TRBV6-5 and TRBJ1-1, with TRBD1 matching over 7 bases. The CDR3 extends over 14 amino acids. The ends lost 0 bases at V and 6 bases at J; junction bases unmatched: 4. The germline gives CDR1 MNHEY, CDR2 SVGAGI. The CDR3 loop reads CASSYSTGTSEAFF. The CDR3 nucleotides are TGTGCCAGCAGTTACTCGACAGGGACTTCTGAAGCTTTCTTT.

This chain links TRBV9 with TRBJ1-2, with unresolved D. With 4 bases removed from V and 8 bases from J, the gap between germline ends came to 12 bases. Germline V gene lookup returns CDR1 SGDLS and CDR2 YYNGEE. The CDR3 length is 12 residues. The CDR3 here is CASSSPPGGYTF. DNA of the CDR3: TGTGCCAGCAGCTCGCCCCCTGGGGGCTACACCTTC.

This sequence joins TRBV11-2 and TRBJ1-5; possibly TRBD1 for D (5 bases). The V gene lost 4 bases and the J gene lost 4 bases, with 11 bases spanning the gap. Looked up from germline, CDR1 is SGHAT and CDR2 is FQNNGV. The CDR3 contains 14 residues. The CDR3 DNA follows: TGTGCCAGCAGCTGGGACGTTGGGAATCAGCCCCAGCATTTT. Translated: CASSWDVGNQPQHF.

The rearrangement links TRBV18 to TRBJ2-6; 8 positions match TRBD1. The CDR3 length is 18 residues. CDR1 and CDR2 (germline): KGHSH, LQKENI. V lost 0 bases, J lost 3 bases, and 7 bases stayed unmatched. This CDR3 is CASSPPWAGGRGANVLTF. Written as DNA, the CDR3 is TGTGCCAGCTCACCACCGTGGGCAGGGGGCCGTGGGGCCAACGTCCTGACTTTC. The whole variable domain, remainder taken from reference TRBV18 and TRBJ2-6, is NAGVMQNPRHLVRRRGQEARLRCSPMKGHSHVYWYRQLPEEGLKFMVYLQKENIIDESGMPKERFSAEFPKEGPSILRIQQVVRGDSAAYFCASSPPWAGGRGANVLTFGAGSRLTVL.

The J gene is TRBJ2-2, the V gene TRBV4-3; D is unclear. Trimming took off 0 bases at V and 6 bases at J, with 8 bases between the two ends. This CDR3 spans 14 amino acids. CDR1 and CDR2 from the germline V gene are LGHNA and YSLEER. CDR3 sequence (DNA): TGCGCCAGCAGCCAAGACTATGTTGCCGGGGAGCTGTTTTTT. Amino acids: CASSQDYVAGELFF.

The CDR3 sequence: CASSSRLAGVYNEQFF. The CDR3 DNA follows: TGTGCCAGCAGTTCAAGACTAGCGGGGGTATACAATGAGCAGTTCTTC. The chain uses TRBV6-5 and TRBJ2-1; 12 positions match TRBD2. Germline trimming cut 4 bases from V and 4 bases from J; bases unmatched to any gene: 5. The CDR3 totals 16 residues. Germline V gives CDR1 MNHEY, CDR2 SVGAGI.

The chain uses TRBV10-3 and TRBJ1-4; D gene ambiguous. Trimming stripped 4 bases from V and 7 bases from J, with 10 bases between. CDR3 length: 13 residues. Germline CDR1 ENHRY, CDR2 SYGVKD. The CDR3 protein is CAISVTGLEKLFF. CDR3 DNA sequence: TGTGCCATCAGTGTGACCGGCCTTGAAAAACTGTTTTTT.

The chain carries TRBV6-2 or TRBV6-3 and TRBJ1-3; D might be TRBD1 (5 bases). The CDR3 runs to 13 residues. V lost 6 bases to trimming and J lost 7 bases, with 13 bases between them. CDR1 and CDR2 (germline): MNHEY, SVGEGT. The CDR3 nucleotides read TGTGCCAGCAGCCCTTCAAACAGGAACACCATATATTTT. Protein product: CASSPSNRNTIYF.

This chain uses TRBV7-3 with TRBJ2-1, with D uncertain. This CDR3 spans 15 amino acids. Germline CDR1 SGHTA, CDR2 FQGTGA. Deletions cut 3 bases from V and 2 bases from J, with 11 bases between. The CDR3, as DNA: TGTGCCAGCAGCTTGGACGGGCCGCCCTACAATGAGCAGTTCTTC. As protein: CASSLDGPPYNEQFF.

This clone was observed a single time. The CDR3 region has the DNA TGTGCCAGCAGCCGTAGCGGGGGGGCCCTAGAGACCCAGTACTTC. It encodes CASSRSGGALETQYF. This chain connects TRBV3-1 (or the pseudogene TRBV3-2) to TRBJ2-5; 11 bases agree with TRBD2. Germline CDR1 reads LGHDT; CDR2 reads YNNKEL (reference sequence). CDR3 size: 15 residues. After removal of 4 bases from V and 4 bases from J, the junction contained 5 bases not matched to a gene.

V is TRBV19 and J is TRBJ1-1, with a possible D match to TRBD1 (6 bases). This CDR3 has 15 residues. V lost 0 bases to trimming and J lost 3 bases, with 11 bases between them. Germline lookup yields CDR1 LNHDA and CDR2 SQIVND (reference sequence). CDR3 residues: CASSIDWGPDTEAFF. Written as DNA, the CDR3 is TGTGCCAGTAGTATAGACTGGGGGCCGGACACTGAAGCTTTCTTT. The full variable domain, with the rest looked up from reference TRBV19 and TRBJ1-1, is DGGITQSPKYLFRKEGQNVTLSCEQNLNHDAMYWYRQDPGQGLRLIYYSQIVNDFQKGDIAEGYSVSREKKESFPLTVTSAQKNPTAFYLCASSIDWGPDTEAFFGQGTRLTVV.

The chain recombines TRBV7-2 with TRBJ1-1; D is unclear. CDR1 and CDR2 from the germline V gene are SGHTA and FQGNSA. V was cut by 2 bases and J by 5 bases, with 9 bases left in between. This CDR3 spans 13 amino acids. The CDR3 sequence: CASSLNPGTEAFF. The CDR3 DNA reads TGTGCCAGCAGCTTAAACCCGGGGACTGAAGCTTTCTTT.

The chain joins TRBV12-3 or TRBV12-4 to TRBJ1-4; a possible D gene is TRBD1 (5 bases). V was cut by 8 bases and J by 10 bases, with 14 bases left in between. The CDR3 has 12 amino acids. The CDR3 reads CASRLEGRKLFF. CDR3 in DNA: TGTGCCAGCCGACTGGAGGGGAGAAAACTGTTTTTT.

This clone was seen a handful of times. The chain combines TRBV3-1 (or the pseudogene TRBV3-2) with TRBJ2-7, with a weak D call TRBD2 (6 bases). The germline gives CDR1 LGHDT, CDR2 YNNKEL (reference sequence). The CDR3 runs to 15 residues. The V and J ends lost 8 bases and 4 bases respectively, with 21 bases between them. CDR3 protein: CASRSRNNGSYEQYF. In DNA form, the CDR3 reads TGTGCCAGCCGGAGCCGTAACAACGGGAGTTACGAGCAGTACTTC.

The chain recombines TRBV5-6 with TRBJ1-1; 8 bases line up with TRBD1. The V and J ends lost 4 bases and 1 base, in that order; junction bases with no gene match: 3. CDR1 is SGHDT, CDR2 YYEEEE, per germline. The CDR3 has 14 amino acids. CDR3: CASSLDRGNTEAFF. CDR3 coding DNA: TGTGCCAGCAGCCTAGACAGGGGGAACACTGAAGCTTTCTTT.

In its sample, this clone was seen once. The chain's CDR3 is CASSRPGLNNEQFF. CDR3 in DNA: TGTGCCAGCAGCCGCCCGGGACTGAACAATGAGCAGTTCTTC. The V call is TRBV11-2, the J call TRBJ2-1, with D perhaps matching TRBD2 (6 bases). Per the germline V gene, CDR1 is SGHAT and CDR2 is FQNNGV. Trimming left V 5 bases short and J 5 bases short, with 13 bases between. The length of the CDR3 is 14 residues.

The V and J genes are TRBV7-3 and TRBJ1-1, with D uncertain. The germline gives CDR1 SGHTA, CDR2 FQGTGA. V was shortened by 3 bases and J by 5 bases, with 13 bases between the two germline ends. The CDR3 length is 14 residues. The CDR3 DNA is TGTGCCAGCAGCTTTAGTGGGAGAGGAACTGAAGCTTTCTTT. Translation: CASSFSGRGTEAFF.

The V and J genes are TRBV29-1 and TRBJ1-2; 10 nucleotides line up with TRBD1. Trimming took 4 bases from V and 5 from J; bases not matched to a gene: 7. The germline V gene encodes CDR1 SQVTM and CDR2 ANQGSEA. The CDR3 length is 14 residues. The CDR3 protein is CSVVRDRGDYGYTF. The CDR3 region has the DNA TGCAGCGTTGTCCGGGACAGGGGTGATTATGGCTACACCTTC. The full variable domain, with the rest looked up from reference TRBV29-1 and TRBJ1-2, is SAVISQKPSRDICQRGTSLTIQCQVDSQVTMMFWYRQQPGQSLTLIATANQGSEATYESGFVIDKFPISRPNLTFSTLTVSNMSPEDSSIYLCSVVRDRGDYGYTFGSGTRLTVV.